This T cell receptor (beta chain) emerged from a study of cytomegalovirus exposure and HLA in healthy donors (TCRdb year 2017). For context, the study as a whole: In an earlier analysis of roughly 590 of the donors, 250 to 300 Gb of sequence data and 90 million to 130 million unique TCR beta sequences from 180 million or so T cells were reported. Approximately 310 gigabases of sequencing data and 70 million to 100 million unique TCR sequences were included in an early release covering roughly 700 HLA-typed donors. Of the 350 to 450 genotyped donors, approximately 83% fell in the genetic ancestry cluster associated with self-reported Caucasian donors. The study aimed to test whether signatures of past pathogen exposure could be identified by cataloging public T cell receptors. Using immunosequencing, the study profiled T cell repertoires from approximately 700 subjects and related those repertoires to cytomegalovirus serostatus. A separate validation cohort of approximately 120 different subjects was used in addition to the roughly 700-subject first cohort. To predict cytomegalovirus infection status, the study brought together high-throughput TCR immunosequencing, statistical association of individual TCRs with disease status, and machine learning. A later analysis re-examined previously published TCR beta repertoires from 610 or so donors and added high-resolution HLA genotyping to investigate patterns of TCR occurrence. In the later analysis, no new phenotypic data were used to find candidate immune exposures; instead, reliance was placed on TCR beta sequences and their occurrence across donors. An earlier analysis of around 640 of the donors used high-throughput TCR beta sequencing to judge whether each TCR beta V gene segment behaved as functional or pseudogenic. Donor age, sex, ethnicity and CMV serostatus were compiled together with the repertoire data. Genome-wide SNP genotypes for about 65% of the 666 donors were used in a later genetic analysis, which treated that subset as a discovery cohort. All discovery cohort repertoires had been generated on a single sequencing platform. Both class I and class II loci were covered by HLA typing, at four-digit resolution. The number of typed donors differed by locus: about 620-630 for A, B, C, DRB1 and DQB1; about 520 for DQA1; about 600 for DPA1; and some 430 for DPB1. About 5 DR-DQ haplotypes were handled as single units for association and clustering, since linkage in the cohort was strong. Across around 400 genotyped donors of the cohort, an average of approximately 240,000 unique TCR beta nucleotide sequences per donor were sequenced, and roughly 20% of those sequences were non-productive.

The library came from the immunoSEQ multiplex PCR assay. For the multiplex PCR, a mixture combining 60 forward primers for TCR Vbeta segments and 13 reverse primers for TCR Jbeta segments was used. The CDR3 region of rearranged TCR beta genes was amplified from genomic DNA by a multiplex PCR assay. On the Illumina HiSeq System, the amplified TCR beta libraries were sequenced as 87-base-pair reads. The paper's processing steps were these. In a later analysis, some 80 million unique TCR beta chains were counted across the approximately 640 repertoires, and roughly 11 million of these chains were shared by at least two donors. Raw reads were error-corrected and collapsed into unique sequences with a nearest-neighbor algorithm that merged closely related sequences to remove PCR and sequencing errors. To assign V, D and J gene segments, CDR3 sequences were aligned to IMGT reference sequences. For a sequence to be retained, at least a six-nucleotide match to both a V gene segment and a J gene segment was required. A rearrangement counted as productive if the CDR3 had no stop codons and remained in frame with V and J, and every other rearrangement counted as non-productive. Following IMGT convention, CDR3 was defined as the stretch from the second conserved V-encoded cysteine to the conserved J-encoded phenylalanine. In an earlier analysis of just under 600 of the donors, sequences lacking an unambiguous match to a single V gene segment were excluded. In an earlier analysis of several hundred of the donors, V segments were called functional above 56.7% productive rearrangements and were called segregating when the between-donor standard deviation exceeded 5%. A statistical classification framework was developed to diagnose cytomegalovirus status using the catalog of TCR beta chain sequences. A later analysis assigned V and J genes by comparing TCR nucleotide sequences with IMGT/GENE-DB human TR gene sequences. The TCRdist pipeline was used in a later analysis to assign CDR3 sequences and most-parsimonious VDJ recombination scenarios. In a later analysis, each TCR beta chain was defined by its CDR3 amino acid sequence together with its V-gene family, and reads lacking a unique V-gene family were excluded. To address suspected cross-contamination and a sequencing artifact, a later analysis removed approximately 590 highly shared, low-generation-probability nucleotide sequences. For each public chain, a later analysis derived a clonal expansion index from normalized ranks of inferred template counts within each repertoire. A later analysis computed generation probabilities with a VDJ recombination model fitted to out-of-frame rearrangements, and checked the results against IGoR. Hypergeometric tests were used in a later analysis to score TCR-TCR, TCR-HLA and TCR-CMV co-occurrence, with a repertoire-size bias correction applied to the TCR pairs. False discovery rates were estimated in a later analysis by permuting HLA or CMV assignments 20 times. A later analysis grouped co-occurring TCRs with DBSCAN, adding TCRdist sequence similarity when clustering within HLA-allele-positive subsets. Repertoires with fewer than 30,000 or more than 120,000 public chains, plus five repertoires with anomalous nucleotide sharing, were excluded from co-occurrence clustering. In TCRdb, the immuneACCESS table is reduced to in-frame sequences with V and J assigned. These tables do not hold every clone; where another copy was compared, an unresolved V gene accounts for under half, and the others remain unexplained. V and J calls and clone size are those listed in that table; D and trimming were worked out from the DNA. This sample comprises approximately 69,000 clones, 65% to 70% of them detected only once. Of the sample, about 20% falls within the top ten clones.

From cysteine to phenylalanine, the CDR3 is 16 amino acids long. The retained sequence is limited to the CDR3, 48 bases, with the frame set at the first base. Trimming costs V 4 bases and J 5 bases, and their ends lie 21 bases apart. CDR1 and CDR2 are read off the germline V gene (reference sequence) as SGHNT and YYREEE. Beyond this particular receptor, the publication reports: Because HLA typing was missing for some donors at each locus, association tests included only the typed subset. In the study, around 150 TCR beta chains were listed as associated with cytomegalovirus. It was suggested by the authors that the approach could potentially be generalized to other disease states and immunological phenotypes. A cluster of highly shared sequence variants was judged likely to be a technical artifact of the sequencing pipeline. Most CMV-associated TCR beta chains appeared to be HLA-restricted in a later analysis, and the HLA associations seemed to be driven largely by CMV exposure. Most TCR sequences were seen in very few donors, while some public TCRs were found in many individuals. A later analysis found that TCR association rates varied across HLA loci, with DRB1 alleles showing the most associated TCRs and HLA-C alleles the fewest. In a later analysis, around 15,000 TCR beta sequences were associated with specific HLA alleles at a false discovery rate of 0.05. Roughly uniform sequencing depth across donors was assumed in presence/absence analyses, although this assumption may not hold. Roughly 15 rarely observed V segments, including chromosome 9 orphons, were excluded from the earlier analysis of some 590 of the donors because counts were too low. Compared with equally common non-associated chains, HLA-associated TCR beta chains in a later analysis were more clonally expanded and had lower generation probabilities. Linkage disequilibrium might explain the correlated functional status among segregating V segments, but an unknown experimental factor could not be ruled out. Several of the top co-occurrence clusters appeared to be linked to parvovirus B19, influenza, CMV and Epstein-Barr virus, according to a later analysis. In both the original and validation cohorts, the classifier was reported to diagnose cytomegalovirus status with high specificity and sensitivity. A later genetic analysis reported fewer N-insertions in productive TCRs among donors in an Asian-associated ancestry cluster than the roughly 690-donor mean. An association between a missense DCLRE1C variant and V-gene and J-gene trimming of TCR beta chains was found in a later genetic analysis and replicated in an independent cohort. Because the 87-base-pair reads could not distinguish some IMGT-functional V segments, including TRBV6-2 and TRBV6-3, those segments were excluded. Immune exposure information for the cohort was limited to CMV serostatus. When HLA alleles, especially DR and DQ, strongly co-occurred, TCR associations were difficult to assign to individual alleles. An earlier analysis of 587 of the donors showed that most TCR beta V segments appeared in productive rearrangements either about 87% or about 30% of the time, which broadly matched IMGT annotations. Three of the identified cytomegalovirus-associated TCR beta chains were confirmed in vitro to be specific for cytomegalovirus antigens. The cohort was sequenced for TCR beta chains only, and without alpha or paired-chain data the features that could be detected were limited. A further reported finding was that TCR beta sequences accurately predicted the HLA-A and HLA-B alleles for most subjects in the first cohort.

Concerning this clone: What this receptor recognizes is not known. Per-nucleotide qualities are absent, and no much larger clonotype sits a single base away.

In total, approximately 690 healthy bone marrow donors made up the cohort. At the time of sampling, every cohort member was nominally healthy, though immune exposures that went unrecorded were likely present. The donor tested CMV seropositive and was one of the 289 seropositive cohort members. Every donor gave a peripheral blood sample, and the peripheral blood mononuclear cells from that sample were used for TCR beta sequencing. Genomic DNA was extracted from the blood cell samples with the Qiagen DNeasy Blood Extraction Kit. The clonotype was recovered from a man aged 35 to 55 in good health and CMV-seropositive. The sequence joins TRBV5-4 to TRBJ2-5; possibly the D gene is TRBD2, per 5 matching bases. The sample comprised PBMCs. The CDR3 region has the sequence CASSKSRGYRGETQYF. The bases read TGTGCCAGCAGCAAGTCTCGAGGGTATCGAGGGGAGACCCAGTACTTC.